The 10 T cell receptor beta chains given below trace back to one sample, sequenced in a study of blood T cell repertoires in COVID-19. Profiling relied on immunoSEQ multiplex PCR, and the TCRdb table lists in-frame clones only, not all of them. Of about 180,000 clones in the sample, 80% to 90% are singletons; the top ten hold about 9.7%. Material for sequencing was peripheral blood. The receptors stem from a man in his forties or fifties with active or convalescent COVID-19.

The chain recombines TRBV6-5 with TRBJ1-1, with D hard to call. The CDR3 length is 16 residues. Germline V gene data show CDR1 as MNHEY and CDR2 as SVGAGI. Trimming stripped 2 bases from V and 0 bases from J, with 13 bases between. The CDR3 DNA sequence: TGTGCCAGCAGTTACGGTAGCGCATACATGAACACTGAAGCTTTCTTT. It yields the protein CASSYGSAYMNTEAFF.

CDR3: CASNPTYRAGEQFF. As DNA, the CDR3 is TGTGCCAGCAACCCAACTTACAGGGCGGGTGAGCAGTTCTTC. This chain uses TRBV7-3 with TRBJ2-1, with a possible D match to TRBD1 (6 bases). Germline V gives CDR1 SGHTA, CDR2 FQGTGA. The CDR3 sequence is 14 residues long. V was cut by 7 bases and J by 9 bases, with 19 bases left in between.

The J gene is TRBJ2-1, the V gene TRBV3-1 (or the pseudogene TRBV3-2); D possibly corresponds to TRBD2 (6 bases). V was clipped by 0 bases and J by 6 bases, with 9 bases between them. The germline V gene has CDR1 LGHDT and CDR2 YNNKEL (reference sequence). The CDR3 sequence is 14 residues long. CDR3: CASSQDGGINEQFF. CDR3 bases: TGTGCCAGCAGCCAAGATGGAGGGATCAATGAGCAGTTCTTC.

The chain links TRBV13 to TRBJ1-2; TRBD1 matches 10 bases. The germline V gene encodes CDR1 PRHDT and CDR2 FYEKMQ (reference sequence). V lost 2 bases and J lost 3; bases outside the gene matches: 21. The CDR3 covers 21 residues. The CDR3 DNA follows: TGTGCCAGCAGCTTAAACGAGCGAGACTTTAACCGGGACAGGGGAGACTATGGCTACACCTTC. Protein sequence: CASSLNERDFNRDRGDYGYTF. The entire variable domain, with the rest obtained from reference TRBV13 and TRBJ1-2, is as follows: AAGVIQSPRHLIKEKRETATLKCYPIPRHDTVYWYQQGPGQDPQFLISFYEKMQSDKGSIPDRFSAQQFSDYHSELNMSSLELGDSALYFCASSLNERDFNRDRGDYGYTFGSGTRLTVV.

The chain recombines TRBV28 with TRBJ1-5, with 9 bases that match TRBD1. Trimming cost V 6 bases and J 9 bases; bases outside gene matches: 12. CDR1 MDHEN and CDR2 SYDVKM come from the germline V gene. This CDR3 is built from 15 residues. CDR3 sequence reads: CASRDRQGVPLPQHF. The CDR3 nucleotides read TGTGCCAGCAGAGATAGACAGGGGGTACCTCTGCCCCAGCATTTT.

The gene calls are TRBV15 and TRBJ1-1; 12 positions match TRBD1. The CDR3 totals 14 residues. The V gene end was trimmed by 2 bases and the J gene end by 6 bases; junction bases not matched to a gene: 1. Germline V gene lookup returns CDR1 LNHNV and CDR2 YYDKDF (reference sequence). This CDR3 reads CATSRRDRGPEAFF. CDR3 in DNA: TGTGCCACCAGCAGAAGGGACAGGGGGCCTGAAGCTTTCTTT.

This sequence joins TRBV5-4 and TRBJ2-7; the D gene is possibly TRBD2 (5 bases). V was shortened by 1 base and J by 4 bases, with 12 bases between the two germline ends. Per the germline V gene, CDR1 is SGHNT and CDR2 is YYREEE (reference sequence). The CDR3 length is 14 residues. The CDR3 loop reads CASSLISGNYEQYF. The CDR3 DNA is TGTGCCAGCAGCTTGATTTCGGGGAATTACGAGCAGTACTTC.

This clone appeared a few times. This chain joins TRBV4-2 and TRBJ1-4, with D possibly matching TRBD1 (5 bases). The CDR3 covers 16 residues. Per germline, CDR1 LGHNA and CDR2 YNFKEQ. Trimming removed 4 bases at V and 7 bases at J, with 19 bases between. This CDR3 reads CASSPLNRDSGEKLFF. For the CDR3, the DNA is TGTGCCAGCAGCCCGCTAAACCGGGACTCGGGTGAAAAACTGTTTTTT.

The V call is TRBV2, the J call TRBJ2-1, with 10 bases lining up with TRBD2. The CDR3 is 15 residues long. The V gene's germline CDR1 is SNHLY and CDR2 FYNNEI. Trimming at V came to 3 bases and at J to 4 bases, leaving 3 bases not matched to a gene. The CDR3 DNA reads TGTGCCAGCAGTGACAGGACTAGCGGTTACAATGAGCAGTTCTTC. Its protein is CASSDRTSGYNEQFF.

This chain uses TRBV11-2 with TRBJ2-7, with D perhaps matching TRBD2 (8 bases). V shed 5 bases and J shed 5 bases, with 19 bases lying between them. The CDR3 consists of 15 residues. Germline V lookup: CDR1 SGHAT, CDR2 FQNNGV. This CDR3 is CASSLGGGGTHEQYF. As DNA, the CDR3 is TGTGCCAGCAGCCTAGGGGGCGGGGGGACCCACGAGCAGTACTTC.